Listed below are T cell receptor beta chains from one sample, sequenced in a study of vaccination and CD4 T cells after COVID-19. The antigens of these receptors remain unknown. TCRdb called the PCR reads again in MiXCR, with one record for every CDR3 protein. The repertoire holds over 8,500 distinct CDR3 sequences, with 32% as singletons. The sequencing sample was made of cultured CD4+ T cells from blood. All receptors derive from a human donor with COVID-19. The CDR3 runs from the conserved cysteine through the conserved F or W. A D gene is named only where the DNA matches it firmly. Some rows mark clone size as missing; the rest say once, few, many or name a class of expanded clone.

clone size,V gene,D gene,J gene,CDR3 DNA,CDR3 protein
NA,TRBV2,TRBD2,TRBJ2-3,TGTGCCAGCAGTGAAGCTGGGACTAGAGGGCACACGCAGTATTTT,CASSEAGTRGHTQYF
few,TRBV24-1,NA,TRBJ2-5,TGTGCCACCAGTGATTTGGGGGGTGGCGAGACCCAGTACTTC,CATSDLGGGETQYF
few,TRBV6-2/TRBV6-3,NA,TRBJ1-5,TGTGCCAGCAGTTACCCAGGCAGTAAGCCCCAGCATTTT,CASSYPGSKPQHF
medium-sized,TRBV20-1,NA,TRBJ1-2,TGCAGTGCTAGATCCCCCGATGACGGGAACTATGGCTACACCTTC,CSARSPDDGNYGYTF
NA,TRBV11-2,NA,TRBJ1-4,TGTGCCAGCAGCTTAGCCACAGGGATTCTCGGTGAAAAACTGTTTTTT,CASSLATGILGEKLFF
few,TRBV27,NA,TRBJ1-6,TGTGCCAGCAGTTTAATGGGGGCGAATTCACCCCTCCACTTT,CASSLMGANSPLHF
NA,TRBV6-5,NA,TRBJ1-2,TGTGCCAGCAGTTTGGGGGGGGTTCATGGCTACACCTTC,CASSLGGVHGYTF
NA,TRBV5-1,NA,TRBJ2-1,TGCGCCAGCAGCTCGGGACCGAGCTCCTACAATGAGCAGTTCTTC,CASSSGPSSYNEQFF
NA,TRBV28,TRBD1,TRBJ2-4,TGTGCCAGCAGTTTTCAGGGGGCAGCCAAAAACATTCAGTACTTC,CASSFQGAAKNIQYF
NA,TRBV12-3/TRBV12-4,NA,TRBJ1-1,TGTGCCAGCAGTTTTCTACAGGTAGGCGACACTGAAGCTTTCTTT,CASSFLQVGDTEAFF
few,TRBV12-3/TRBV12-4,NA,TRBJ1-2,TGTGCCAGCAGTTACGGGGGCGTTCGTAATGGCTACACCTTC,CASSYGGVRNGYTF
NA,TRBV19,NA,TRBJ1-5,TGTGCCTCGGTCGATCAGCCCCAGCATTTT,CASVDQPQHF
NA,TRBV23-1,TRBD1,TRBJ1-1,TGCGCCAGCAGGACAGGGGTTGAATCTGAAGCTTTCTTT,CASRTGVESEAFF
few,TRBV28,NA,TRBJ1-5,TGTGCCAGCATCCCCTGGGGGGGGGGAAATCAGCCCCAGCATTTT,CASIPWGGGNQPQHF
few,TRBV6-2/TRBV6-3,NA,TRBJ1-6,TGTGCCAGCAGTTACCTGTTGAATGCGAATTCACCCCTCCACTTT,CASSYLLNANSPLHF
NA,TRBV12-3/TRBV12-4,TRBD1,TRBJ2-5,TGTGCCAGCAGTTTAGGGGCCAGGACAGGGGGCGAAGAGACCCAGTACTTC,CASSLGARTGGEETQYF
few,TRBV20-1,TRBD1,TRBJ2-7,TGCAGCGGGACAGATGCCTACGAGCAGTACTTC,CSGTDAYEQYF
NA,TRBV24-1,NA,TRBJ2-3,TGTGCCACCAGGGACAGACGCACAGGTACGCAGTATTTT,CATRDRRTGTQYF
NA,TRBV15,NA,TRBJ2-7,TGTGCCACCAGCAGAGATCAGGGTACCTACGAGCAGTACTTC,CATSRDQGTYEQYF
few,TRBV7-2,NA,TRBJ1-2,TGTGCCAGCAGCACTCGGACCGGGCCTGGTGACGGTGGCTACACCTTC,CASSTRTGPGDGGYTF
NA,TRBV29-1,NA,TRBJ2-6,TGCAGCGTTGGGGCAACCTCTGGGGCCAACGTCCTGACTTTC,CSVGATSGANVLTF
NA,TRBV6-1,TRBD1,TRBJ1-6,TGTGCCAGCAGAAGGGGACAGATGGGCCATAATTCACCCCTCCACTTT,CASRRGQMGHNSPLHF
NA,TRBV7-9,TRBD2,TRBJ2-3,TGTGCCAGCGGGACTAGCGGGGGCACAGATACGCAGTATTTT,CASGTSGGTDTQYF
NA,TRBV6-5,TRBD2,TRBJ2-2,TGTGCCAGCAGTTACTCGCTAGCGGGGATCGGGGAGCTGTTTTTT,CASSYSLAGIGELFF
NA,TRBV9,NA,TRBJ1-6,TGTGCCAGCAGCTCCCGGGCCTCAAATTATAATTCACCCCTCCACTTT,CASSSRASNYNSPLHF
few,TRBV2,TRBD1,TRBJ1-6,TGTGCCAGCAGTAGGACAGGTTTCGGTAATTCACCCCTCCACTTT,CASSRTGFGNSPLHF
few,TRBV10-3,NA,TRBJ1-3,TGTGCCATCAGCCAGGAAGGAAACACCATATATTTT,CAISQEGNTIYF
NA,TRBV6-1,NA,TRBJ1-2,TGTGCCAGCAGTGAAAAGGGGCATAACTATGGCTACACCTTC,CASSEKGHNYGYTF
few,TRBV20-1,NA,TRBJ2-1,TGCAGTGCTAGAGTAGTCGGGAGCCCTCAAAACTCCTACAATGAGCAGTTCTTC,CSARVVGSPQNSYNEQFF
few,TRBV27,NA,TRBJ2-6,TGTGCCAGCAGTTTATTACCGGCGGAGGGGGCCAACGTCCTGACTTTC,CASSLLPAEGANVLTF
NA,TRBV6-1,TRBD2,TRBJ2-1,TGTGCCAGCAGACTAGCGGGGGCCTACAATGAGCAGTTCTTC,CASRLAGAYNEQFF
NA,TRBV6-2/TRBV6-3,TRBD1,TRBJ2-7,TGTGCCAGCAGTTACGACAGGGTGGGTTACGAGCAGTACTTC,CASSYDRVGYEQYF
NA,TRBV6-1,TRBD1,TRBJ1-2,TGTGCCAGCAGCTCCCAGGGACAGGGGAACTATGGCTACACCTTC,CASSSQGQGNYGYTF
NA,TRBV6-1,TRBD2,TRBJ2-3,TGTGCCAGCAGGATACTAGCGGGGGGACGGGGTACGCAGTATTTT,CASRILAGGRGTQYF
NA,TRBV6-1,TRBD2,TRBJ2-1,TGTGCCAGCAGTGAAAGCGGGGTCTCCTACAATGAGCAGTTCTTC,CASSESGVSYNEQFF
NA,TRBV7-9,TRBD1,TRBJ1-4,TGTGCCAGCAGCTCTCAGACAGGGGCCCCTAATGAAAAACTGTTTTTT,CASSSQTGAPNEKLFF
NA,TRBV29-1,NA,TRBJ2-1,TGCAGCGTTGAAGGCAGAAGCTCCTACAATGAGCAGTTCTTC,CSVEGRSSYNEQFF
few,TRBV10-3,TRBD2,TRBJ2-4,TGTGCCATCAGTGAAAGCGGGGGGGCCTCAAACATTCAGTACTTC,CAISESGGASNIQYF
NA,TRBV27,TRBD1,TRBJ2-3,TGTGCCAGCAGTCCTCGGGACAGGGGGCAAGATACGCAGTATTTT,CASSPRDRGQDTQYF
few,TRBV20-1,NA,TRBJ1-6,TGCAGTGCTAGACTAGACCCGGCGAATTCACCCCTCCACTTT,CSARLDPANSPLHF